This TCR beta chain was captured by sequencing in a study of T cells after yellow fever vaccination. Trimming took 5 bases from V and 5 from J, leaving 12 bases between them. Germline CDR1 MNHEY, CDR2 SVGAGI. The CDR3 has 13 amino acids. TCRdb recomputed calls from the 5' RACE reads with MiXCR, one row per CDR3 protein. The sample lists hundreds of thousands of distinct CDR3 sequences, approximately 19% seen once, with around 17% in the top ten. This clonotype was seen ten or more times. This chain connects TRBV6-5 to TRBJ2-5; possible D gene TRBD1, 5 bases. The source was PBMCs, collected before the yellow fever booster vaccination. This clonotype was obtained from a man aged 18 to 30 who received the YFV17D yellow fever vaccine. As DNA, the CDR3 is TGTGCCAGCAGTCCCATGGGGCTTGAGACCCAGTACTTC. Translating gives CASSPMGLETQYF.